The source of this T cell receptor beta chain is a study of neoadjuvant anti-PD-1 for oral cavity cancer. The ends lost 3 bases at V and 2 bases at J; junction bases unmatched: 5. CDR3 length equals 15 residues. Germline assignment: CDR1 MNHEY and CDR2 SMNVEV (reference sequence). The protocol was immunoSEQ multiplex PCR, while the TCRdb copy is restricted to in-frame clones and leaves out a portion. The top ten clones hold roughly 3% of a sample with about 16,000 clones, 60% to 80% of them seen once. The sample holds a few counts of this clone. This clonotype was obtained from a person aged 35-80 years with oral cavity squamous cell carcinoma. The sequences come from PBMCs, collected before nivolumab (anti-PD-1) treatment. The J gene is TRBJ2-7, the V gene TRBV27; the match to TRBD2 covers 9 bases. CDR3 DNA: TGTGCCAGCAGTTTGAAACCTAGCGGGACCTACGAGCAGTACTTC. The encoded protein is CASSLKPSGTYEQYF.